This TCR beta chain was observed in a study of cytomegalovirus exposure and HLA in healthy donors (dated by TCRdb to about 2017). Turning to the overall study: An earlier analysis of some 500 of the donors reported 250 to 350 Gb of sequence data and more than 90 million unique TCR beta sequences from 150 million to 200 million T cells. An early release that covered around 590 HLA-typed donors contained approximately 300 gigabases of sequencing data and 80 million or so unique TCR sequences. Of the roughly 410 genotyped donors, 81% were placed in the genetic ancestry cluster associated with self-reported Caucasian donors. The aim of the study was to test whether cataloging public T cell receptors could identify signatures of past pathogen exposure. Using immunosequencing, the study profiled T cell repertoires from fewer than 850 subjects and related those repertoires to cytomegalovirus serostatus. In addition to the first cohort of 666 subjects, a separate validation cohort of around 110 different subjects was used. To predict cytomegalovirus infection status, the study combined high-throughput TCR immunosequencing, statistical association of individual TCRs with disease status, and machine learning. To study patterns of TCR occurrence, a later analysis re-analyzed previously published TCR beta repertoires from under 750 donors and added high-resolution HLA genotyping. Rather than using new phenotypic data, the later analysis identified candidate immune exposures from TCR beta sequences and from how often those sequences occurred across donors. In an earlier analysis of about 590 of the donors, high-throughput TCR beta sequencing was used to judge whether each TCR beta V gene segment behaved as functional or pseudogenic. Alongside the repertoire data, information on donor age, sex, ethnicity and CMV serostatus was compiled. Genome-wide SNP genotypes for about three fifths of the 666 donors were used in a later genetic analysis, which treated that subset as a discovery cohort. All discovery cohort repertoires had been generated using a single sequencing platform. Class I and class II HLA loci were covered by the typing at four-digit resolution. Typing coverage differed by locus: A, B, C, DRB1 and DQB1 were typed in roughly 620-630 donors, DQA1 in about 560, DPA1 in approximately 600, and DPB1 in approximately 450. Roughly 5 DR-DQ haplotypes were handled as single units for association and clustering because linkage in the cohort was strong. On average, 235,054 unique TCR beta nucleotide sequences were sequenced per donor among some 430 genotyped donors of the cohort, with around 19% of those sequences being non-productive.

The cohort comprised some 680 healthy bone marrow donors. All cohort members were sampled while nominally healthy, although unrecorded immune exposures were likely present. The donor was CMV seronegative and belonged to the group of 380 or so seronegative cohort members. Every donor gave a peripheral blood sample, and the peripheral blood mononuclear cells from that sample were used for TCR beta sequencing. The Qiagen DNeasy Blood Extraction Kit was used to extract genomic DNA from the blood cell samples. The full study reports these points: Because counts were too low, under 20 rarely observed V segments, including chromosome 9 orphons, were left out of the earlier analysis of roughly 600 of the donors. The classifier was reported to diagnose cytomegalovirus status with high specificity and sensitivity in both the original cohort and the validation cohort. A later analysis found that most CMV-associated TCR beta chains appeared HLA-restricted, with HLA associations seemingly driven largely by CMV exposure. In a later genetic analysis, a missense DCLRE1C variant was associated with V-gene and J-gene trimming of TCR beta chains, and the association was replicated in an independent cohort. Compared with the 666-donor mean, donors in an Asian-associated ancestry cluster had fewer N-insertions in productive TCRs, according to a later genetic analysis. According to a later analysis, TCR association rates differed among HLA loci, with DRB1 alleles showing the most associated TCRs and HLA-C alleles showing the fewest. Sequencing depth was assumed to be roughly uniform across donors in the presence/absence analyses, though that assumption may not hold. An earlier analysis of some 560 of the donors showed that most TCR beta V segments appeared in productive rearrangements either about 87% or about 30% of the time, which broadly matched IMGT annotations. A cluster of highly shared sequence variants was judged likely to represent a technical artifact of the sequencing pipeline. Several of the top co-occurrence clusters appeared to be linked to parvovirus B19, influenza, CMV and Epstein-Barr virus, according to a later analysis. This cohort had only TCR beta chains sequenced, and the lack of alpha or paired-chain data limited which features could be detected. Correlated functional status among segregating V segments might be attributable to linkage disequilibrium, but an unknown experimental factor could not be ruled out. The only immune exposure information available for the cohort was CMV serostatus. In the study, around 150 TCR beta chains were listed as associated with cytomegalovirus. A further reported finding was that TCR beta sequences accurately predicted the HLA-A and HLA-B alleles for most subjects in the first cohort. When HLA alleles, especially DR and DQ, strongly co-occurred, attributing TCR associations to individual alleles was difficult. Most TCR sequences were observed very rarely across donors, whereas some public TCRs were present in many individuals. In a later analysis, HLA-associated TCR beta chains showed more clonal expansion and lower generation probabilities than non-associated chains that were equally common. The authors suggested that the approach could potentially be generalized to other disease states and immunological phenotypes. Three of the identified cytomegalovirus-associated TCR beta chains were confirmed in vitro to be specific for cytomegalovirus antigens. HLA typing was unavailable for some donors at each locus, so association tests used only the typed subset. In a later analysis, some 17,000 TCR beta sequences were associated with specific HLA alleles at a false discovery rate of 0.05.

The count of this clone is one. The antigen this receptor binds is unknown. It has no much larger one-base neighbor in the sample; base qualities were not kept. The protocol used for the library was the immunoSEQ multiplex PCR assay. For the multiplex PCR, a mixture combining 60 forward primers for TCR Vbeta segments and 13 reverse primers for TCR Jbeta segments was used. A multiplex PCR assay on genomic DNA amplified the CDR3 region of rearranged TCR beta genes. The amplified TCR beta libraries were sequenced on the Illumina HiSeq System as 87-base-pair reads. In the paper's pipeline: In a later analysis, roughly 80 million unique TCR beta chains were counted across the approximately 640 repertoires, and around 10 million of these chains were shared by at least two donors. Raw reads were error-corrected and collapsed into unique sequences by a nearest-neighbor algorithm in which closely related sequences were merged to remove PCR and sequencing errors. CDR3 sequences were aligned to IMGT reference sequences to assign V, D and J gene segments. Each retained sequence needed at least a six-nucleotide match to both a V gene segment and a J gene segment. A rearrangement was called productive if the CDR3 had no stop codons and remained in frame with V and J, and every other rearrangement was called non-productive. CDR3 was defined according to IMGT convention as the region running from the second conserved V-encoded cysteine to the conserved J-encoded phenylalanine. Sequences without an unambiguous match to a single V gene segment were excluded from the earlier analysis of about 640 of the donors. An earlier analysis of fewer than 750 of the donors classified V segments as functional when productive rearrangements were above 56.7% and as segregating when the standard deviation between donors was above 5%. To diagnose cytomegalovirus status from the catalog of TCR beta chain sequences, a statistical classification framework was built. V and J gene assignment, in a later analysis, came from comparing TCR nucleotide sequences with IMGT/GENE-DB human TR gene sequences. A later analysis assigned CDR3 sequences and most-parsimonious VDJ recombination scenarios with the TCRdist pipeline. In a later analysis, every TCR beta chain was defined by the combination of its CDR3 amino acid sequence and its V-gene family, and reads without a unique V-gene family were dropped. As a way to deal with suspected cross-contamination and a sequencing artifact, a later analysis dropped 450 to 700 nucleotide sequences that were highly shared and had low generation probability. In a later analysis, a clonal expansion index was calculated for each public chain from normalized within-repertoire ranks of inferred template counts. Generation probabilities in a later analysis came from a VDJ recombination model fitted to out-of-frame rearrangements, and those results were checked against IGoR. A later analysis scored TCR-TCR, TCR-HLA and TCR-CMV co-occurrence with hypergeometric tests, applying a repertoire-size bias correction to TCR pairs. A later analysis estimated false discovery rates by permuting HLA or CMV assignments 20 times. A later analysis grouped co-occurring TCRs with DBSCAN, adding TCRdist sequence similarity when clustering within HLA-allele-positive subsets. Repertoires with fewer than 30,000 or more than 120,000 public chains were left out of co-occurrence clustering, as were a handful of repertoires with anomalous nucleotide sharing. Sourced from immuneACCESS, this table was stored by TCRdb with only in-frame sequences that have V and J called. A share of the clones is absent; for the studies checked, an unresolved V gene accounts for under half, and the remainder has no known explanation. V and J calls and clone size are as listed in that table; D and trimming were resolved from the DNA. Within this sample are 200,000 to 250,000 clones, with nearly 80% of them counted one time only. Of the sample, under 2% is held by the ten largest clones.

Source material: PBMCs. The sequence came from a young man in good health and CMV-seronegative.

The nucleotide sequence reads TGTGCCAGCAGCCAAGAATCCAGGGGTAATGAAAAACTGTTTTTT. Translated, this is CASSQESRGNEKLFF. The sequence is built from TRBV4-2 and TRBJ1-4; TRBD1 is a possible D gene, resting on 6 matching bases. CDR1 and CDR2, per the germline V gene, are LGHNA and YNFKEQ. From the cysteine through the phenylalanine, the CDR3 covers 15 amino acids. Only the CDR3 DNA is retained, 45 bases long and in frame from the first base. V loses 0 bases of germline sequence and J loses 4 bases, and the interval between the two ends is 9 bases.